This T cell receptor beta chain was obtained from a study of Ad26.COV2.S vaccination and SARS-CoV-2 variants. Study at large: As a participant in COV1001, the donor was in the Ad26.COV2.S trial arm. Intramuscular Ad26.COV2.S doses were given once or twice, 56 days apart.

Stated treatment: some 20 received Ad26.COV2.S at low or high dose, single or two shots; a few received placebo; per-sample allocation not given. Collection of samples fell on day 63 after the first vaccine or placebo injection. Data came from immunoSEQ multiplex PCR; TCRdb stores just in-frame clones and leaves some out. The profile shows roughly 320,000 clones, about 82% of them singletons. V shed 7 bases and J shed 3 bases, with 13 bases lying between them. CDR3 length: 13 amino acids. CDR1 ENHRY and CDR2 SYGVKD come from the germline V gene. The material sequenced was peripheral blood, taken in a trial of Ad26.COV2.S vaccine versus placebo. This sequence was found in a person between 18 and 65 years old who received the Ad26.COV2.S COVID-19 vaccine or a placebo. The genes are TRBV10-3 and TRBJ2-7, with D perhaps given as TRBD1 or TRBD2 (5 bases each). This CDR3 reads CAIKGTAFYEQYF. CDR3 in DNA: TGTGCCATCAAGGGGACGGCCTTCTACGAGCAGTACTTC.